What follows are 14 T cell receptor beta chains derived from one specimen sequenced in a study of cytotoxic CD8 clonotypes in ibrutinib-treated CLL. Assay used: immunoSEQ multiplex PCR; TCRdb lists only in-frame clones, some missing. The sample lists roughly 220,000 clones, more than 70% occurring once. This specimen was PBMCs, taken after 12 months of ibrutinib treatment. Every receptor here comes from a human donor with chronic lymphocytic leukemia.

V usage is TRBV6-5 and J usage is TRBJ1-1; D call uncertain. V lost 5 bases, J lost 4 bases, and 11 bases lay in between. Germline V lookup: CDR1 MNHEY, CDR2 SVGAGI. CDR3 length: 13 residues. CDR3 amino acids: CASSQLRSTEAFF. DNA for the CDR3: TGTGCCAGCAGTCAACTAAGGAGCACTGAAGCTTTCTTT.

This chain joins TRBV10-1 and TRBJ2-2; D is unresolved. V lost 4 bases and J 7 bases, leaving 10 bases between the germline ends. This CDR3 is 13 amino acids long. In germline, CDR1 is WNHNN, CDR2 SYGVQD (reference sequence). The CDR3 spells CASSGWVLGELFF. Here the CDR3 DNA reads TGCGCCAGCAGTGGTTGGGTACTCGGGGAGCTGTTTTTT.

The rearrangement uses TRBV10-3 and TRBJ1-5, with TRBD1 as a possible D gene (6 bases). The germline V gene encodes CDR1 ENHRY and CDR2 SYGVKD. V was trimmed by 0 bases and J by 2 bases, leaving 20 bases between them. The CDR3 length is 19 residues. The CDR3 DNA follows: TGTGCCATCAGTGAGTCGGGGACATTCTCCGGTGGTGGCAATCAGCCCCAGCATTTT. Its protein product is CAISESGTFSGGGNQPQHF.

The V and J genes are TRBV6-5 and TRBJ1-1; D may be TRBD1 (5 bases). Trimming left V 7 bases short and J 5 bases short, with 14 bases between. Germline lookup yields CDR1 MNHEY and CDR2 SVGAGI. The CDR3 loop spans 13 amino acids. The CDR3 protein is CASIIGGGTEAFF. The CDR3 coding sequence is TGTGCCAGCATTATTGGCGGGGGAACTGAAGCTTTCTTT.

This sequence joins TRBV4-1 and TRBJ2-2; TRBD2 aligns across 7 bases. V lost 4 bases to trimming and J lost 1 base; unmatched junction nucleotides: 12. The CDR3 sequence is 18 residues long. Per germline, CDR1 MGHRA and CDR2 YSYEKL. The CDR3 reads CASSPAPWGGRNTGELFF. CDR3 DNA sequence: TGCGCCAGCAGCCCCGCTCCTTGGGGCGGGAGGAACACCGGGGAGCTGTTTTTT.

V and J are TRBV11-3 and TRBJ2-7, with D tentatively TRBD1 (5 bases). Trimming pared 1 base from V and 1 base from J, leaving 11 bases between. Germline assignment: CDR1 SGHNT and CDR2 YENEEA. CDR3 length: 15 residues. CDR3 DNA: TGTGCCAGCAGCTTAGGAGGAGACAGTTCCTACGAGCAGTACTTC. Its translation is CASSLGGDSSYEQYF.

This clone was seen once. The chain uses TRBV5-6 and TRBJ2-1, with 10 bases aligning to TRBD2. CDR1 and CDR2 from the germline V gene are SGHDT and YYEEEE. This CDR3 spans 15 amino acids. The V gene end was trimmed by 5 bases and the J gene end by 8 bases; junction bases not matched to a gene: 10. For the CDR3, the DNA is TGTGCCAGCAGTGCCTCTAGCGGGAGTTGGTATGAGCAGTTCTTC. It encodes CASSASSGSWYEQFF.

The V gene is TRBV7-3, the J gene TRBJ2-7; D is tentatively TRBD1 or TRBD2 (5 bases each). The CDR3 extends over 15 amino acids. Per the germline V gene, CDR1 is SGHTA and CDR2 is FQGTGA. V was trimmed by 5 bases and J by 6 bases, leaving 20 bases between them. The CDR3 spells CASSHDNGAGSEQYF. The CDR3 DNA follows: TGTGCCAGCAGCCATGATAACGGGGCGGGCAGCGAGCAGTACTTC.

This clone came up a few times. The chain combines TRBV27 with TRBJ2-1, with TRBD2 matching 7 bases. J lost 9 bases, V lost 6 bases, and 8 bases had no gene match. The CDR3 is made up of 13 amino acids. The germline V gene encodes CDR1 MNHEY and CDR2 SMNVEV (reference sequence). In nucleotides, the CDR3 is TGTGCCAGCAGCGTGACTAGCAACACTGAGCAGTTCTTC. It yields the protein CASSVTSNTEQFF.

The chain couples TRBV5-1 to TRBJ2-1, with D perhaps matching TRBD2 (6 bases). The V gene's germline CDR1 is SGHRS and CDR2 YFSETQ. Trimming took 6 bases from V and 9 from J, leaving 22 bases between them. This CDR3 contains 15 residues. Here the CDR3 DNA reads TGCGCCAGCACGATAGGGAGGTCCCCACGAGGTGAGCAGTTCTTC. Translated: CASTIGRSPRGEQFF. The complete variable domain, with remaining parts taken from reference TRBV5-1 and TRBJ2-1, reads KAGVTQTPRYLIKTRGQQVTLSCSPISGHRSVSWYQQTPGQGLQFLFEYFSETQRNKGNFPGRFSGRQFSNSRSEMNVSTLELGDSALYLCASTIGRSPRGEQFFGPGTRLTVL.

The chain recombines TRBV5-4 with TRBJ1-1; D not certain. The germline gives CDR1 SGHNT, CDR2 YYREEE (reference sequence). Trimming cost V 4 bases and J 2 bases, with 6 bases left between them. The CDR3 totals 12 residues. The CDR3 DNA sequence: TGTGCCAGCAGCGCCTTAAACACTGAAGCTTTCTTT. This encodes CASSALNTEAFF.

The CDR3 nucleotides are TGCGCCAGCAGCTTGGATGTTCGCGAGCAGTACTTC. The encoded protein is CASSLDVREQYF. This sequence joins TRBV5-1 and TRBJ2-7; no clear D. The CDR3 runs 12 residues. V was clipped by 0 bases and J by 6 bases, with 7 bases between them. In germline, CDR1 is SGHRS, CDR2 YFSETQ.

This chain links TRBV5-1 with TRBJ1-1; D perhaps matches TRBD1 (5 bases). The ends were cut back, 4 bases at V and 6 bases at J, with 13 bases in the middle. CDR1 and CDR2 (germline): SGHRS, YFSETQ. The CDR3 spans 13 residues. For the CDR3, the DNA is TGCGCCAGCAGCACGGGACGGTTCGCTGAAGCTTTCTTT. This encodes CASSTGRFAEAFF.

The CDR3 DNA is TGCGCCAGCAGCCAAGATCCGGGGGGATATCCTGAAGCTTTCTTT. This encodes CASSQDPGGYPEAFF. The rearrangement joins TRBV4-1 to TRBJ1-1; TRBD1 might be the D (5 bases). Germline-derived CDR1 and CDR2 are MGHRA and YSYEKL. V shed 0 bases and J shed 6 bases, with 14 bases lying between them. The CDR3 extends over 15 amino acids.